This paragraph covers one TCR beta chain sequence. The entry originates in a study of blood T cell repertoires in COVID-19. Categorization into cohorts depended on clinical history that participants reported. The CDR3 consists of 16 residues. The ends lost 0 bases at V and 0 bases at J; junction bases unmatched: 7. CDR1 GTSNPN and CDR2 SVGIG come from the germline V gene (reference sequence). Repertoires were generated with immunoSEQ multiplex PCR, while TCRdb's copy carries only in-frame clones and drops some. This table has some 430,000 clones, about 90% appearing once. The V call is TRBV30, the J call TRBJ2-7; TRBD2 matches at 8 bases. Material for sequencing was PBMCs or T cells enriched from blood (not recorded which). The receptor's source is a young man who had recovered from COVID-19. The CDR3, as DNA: TGTGCCTGGAGTGTAATAAGGCGGGAGGACTCCTACGAGCAGTACTTC. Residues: CAWSVIRREDSYEQYF. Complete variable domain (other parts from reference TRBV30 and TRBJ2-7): SQTIHQWPATLVQPVGSPLSLECTVEGTSNPNLYWYRQAAGRGLQLLFYSVGIGQISSEVPQNLSASRPQDRQFILSSKKLLLSDSGFYLCAWSVIRREDSYEQYFGPGTRLTVT.